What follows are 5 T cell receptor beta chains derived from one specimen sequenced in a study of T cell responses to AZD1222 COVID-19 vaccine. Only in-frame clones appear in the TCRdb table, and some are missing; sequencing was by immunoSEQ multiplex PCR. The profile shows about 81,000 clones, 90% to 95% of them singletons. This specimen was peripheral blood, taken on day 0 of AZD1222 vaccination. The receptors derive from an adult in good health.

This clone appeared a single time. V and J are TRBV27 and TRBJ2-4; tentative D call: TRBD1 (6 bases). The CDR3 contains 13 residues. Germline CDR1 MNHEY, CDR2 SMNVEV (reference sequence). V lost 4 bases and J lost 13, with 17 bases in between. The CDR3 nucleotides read TGTGCCAGCAGTTGGGCTTTGGGGACATCCCAGTACTTC. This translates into CASSWALGTSQYF.

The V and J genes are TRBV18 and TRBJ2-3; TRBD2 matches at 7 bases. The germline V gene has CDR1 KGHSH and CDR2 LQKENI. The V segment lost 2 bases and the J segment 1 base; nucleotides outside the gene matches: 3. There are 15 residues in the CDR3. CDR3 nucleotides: TGTGCCAGCTCACCAGGGAGGGTCGGCACAGATACGCAGTATTTT. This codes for CASSPGRVGTDTQYF.

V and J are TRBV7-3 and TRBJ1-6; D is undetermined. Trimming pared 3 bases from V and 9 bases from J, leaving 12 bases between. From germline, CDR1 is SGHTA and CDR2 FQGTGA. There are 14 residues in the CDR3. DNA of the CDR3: TGTGCCAGCAGCTTTCGGGGAGCCGGTTCACCCCTCCACTTT. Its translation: CASSFRGAGSPLHF.

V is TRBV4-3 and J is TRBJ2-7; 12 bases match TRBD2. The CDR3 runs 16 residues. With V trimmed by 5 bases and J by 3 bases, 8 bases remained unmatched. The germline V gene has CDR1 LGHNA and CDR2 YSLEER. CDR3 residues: CASSSSGTSGFYEQYF. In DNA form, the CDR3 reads TGCGCCAGCAGCAGCTCCGGGACTAGCGGGTTCTACGAGCAGTACTTC.

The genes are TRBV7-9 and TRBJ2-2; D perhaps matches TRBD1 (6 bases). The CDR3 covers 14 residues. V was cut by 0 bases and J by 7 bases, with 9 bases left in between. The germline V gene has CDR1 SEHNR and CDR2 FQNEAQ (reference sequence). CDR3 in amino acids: CASSLAGGVGELFF. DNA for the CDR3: TGTGCCAGCAGCTTAGCTGGGGGCGTCGGGGAGCTGTTTTTT. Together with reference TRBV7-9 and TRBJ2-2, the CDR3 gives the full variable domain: DTGVSQNPRHKITKRGQNVTFRCDPISEHNRLYWYRQTLGQGPEFLTYFQNEAQLEKSRLLSDRFSAERPKGSFSTLEIQRTEQGDSAMYLCASSLAGGVGELFFGEGSRLTVL.